Presented here are 18 T cell receptor beta chains from one specimen sequenced in a study of blood T cell repertoires in COVID-19. This table comes from immunoSEQ multiplex PCR, and its TCRdb copy is limited to in-frame clones, with some not included. The sample gives approximately 200,000 clones, 75% to 85% of which show up once; around 5.9% is in the top ten. The source material was peripheral blood. The receptors were sampled from a woman between 35 and 50 years old with COVID-19, enrolled during active disease.

CDR3 in amino acids: CASSPARRGGYTF. DNA for the CDR3: TGTGCCAGCAGTCCAGCCAGGCGTGGAGGCTACACCTTC. This chain joins TRBV6-5 and TRBJ1-2; the D is unclear. This CDR3 region has 13 residues. Germline values: CDR1 MNHEY, CDR2 SVGAGI. Trimming removed 5 bases at V and 8 bases at J, with 15 bases between.

The chain has TRBV6-5 and TRBJ2-7; D is uncertain. CDR3 length: 15 amino acids. From germline, CDR1 is MNHEY and CDR2 SVGAGI. Deletions cut 0 bases from V and 0 bases from J, with 9 bases between. CDR3 region: CASSYSRESSYEQYF. The CDR3 region has the DNA TGTGCCAGCAGTTACTCGCGAGAAAGCTCCTACGAGCAGTACTTC.

The V call is TRBV9, the J call TRBJ1-2; TRBD1 is a possible D gene (6 bases). Germline CDR1 and CDR2: SGDLS and YYNGEE. The CDR3 sequence is 15 residues long. Trimming removed 3 bases at V and 5 bases at J, with 17 bases between. In DNA, the CDR3 is TGTGCCAGCAGCGCCGAGGGGACATTTGCTTATGGCTACACCTTC. This codes for CASSAEGTFAYGYTF. Together with reference TRBV9 and TRBJ1-2, the CDR3 gives the full variable domain: DSGVTQTPKHLITATGQRVTLRCSPRSGDLSVYWYQQSLDQGLQFLIQYYNGEERAKGNILERFSAQQFPDLHSELNLSSLELGDSALYFCASSAEGTFAYGYTFGSGTRLTVV.

The chain recombines TRBV18 with TRBJ2-3, with TRBD2 matching 8 bases. This CDR3 is built from 15 residues. V was pared by 5 bases and J by 0 bases, with 4 bases of the junction left unmatched. Per the germline V gene, CDR1 is KGHSH and CDR2 is LQKENI. For the CDR3, the DNA is TGTGCCAGCTCAGAATCTAGCGGGAGCACAGATACGCAGTATTTT. Translated: CASSESSGSTDTQYF.

This clone was observed a single time. The CDR3 DNA sequence: TGTGCCAGCAGCCCGGGACAGGGGGCTGGTTCACCCCTCCACTTT. Its translation is CASSPGQGAGSPLHF. The V gene is TRBV27, the J gene TRBJ1-6, with 12 positions matching TRBD1. Trimming at V came to 6 bases and at J to 9 bases, leaving 6 bases not matched to a gene. This CDR3 region has 15 residues. Germline lookup yields CDR1 MNHEY and CDR2 SMNVEV (reference sequence).

This clone was found a few times. V is TRBV10-1 and J is TRBJ2-1; the match to TRBD2 covers 9 bases. The germline V gene has CDR1 WNHNN and CDR2 SYGVQD (reference sequence). There are 16 residues in the CDR3. The V segment lost 0 bases and the J segment 13 bases; nucleotides outside the gene matches: 13. Here the CDR3 reads CASSESGASGKTGQFF. CDR3 DNA sequence: TGCGCCAGCAGTGAGTCCGGAGCTAGCGGGAAGACTGGACAGTTCTTC.

In its sample, this clone was seen a few times. The chain carries TRBV6-6 and TRBJ1-1; D is unclear. The CDR3 sequence is 13 residues long. CDR1 MNHNY and CDR2 SVGAGI come from the germline V gene (reference sequence). The V end was cut by 5 bases, the J end by 1 base, with 8 bases between. CDR3 nucleotide sequence: TGTGCCAGCAGTAGGGAGGGGAACACTGAAGCTTTCTTT. Encoded protein: CASSREGNTEAFF.

The chain recombines TRBV11-2 with TRBJ2-5; possibly TRBD2 for D (5 bases). In germline, CDR1 is SGHAT, CDR2 FQNNGV. Deletions cut 5 bases from V and 7 bases from J, with 17 bases between. The CDR3 is 14 amino acids. The CDR3 nucleotides read TGTGCCAGCAGCCCTCGGGCCGGGAAAGGGACCCAGTACTTC. It is translated as CASSPRAGKGTQYF.

The rearrangement links TRBV6-2 or TRBV6-3 to TRBJ2-1, with TRBD2 identical over 11 bases. After removal of 0 bases from V and 8 bases from J, the junction contained 9 bases not matched to a gene. This CDR3 has 17 residues. Germline V lookup: CDR1 MNHEY, CDR2 SVGEGT. Written as DNA, the CDR3 is TGTGCCAGCAGTTACTCGATTACTAGCGGGGGTTTCGATGAGCAGTTCTTC. Protein product: CASSYSITSGGFDEQFF.

The chain links TRBV19 to TRBJ1-1; weak D call: TRBD1 (6 bases). Germline assignment: CDR1 LNHDA and CDR2 SQIVND (reference sequence). This CDR3 contains 13 residues. Deletions cut 6 bases from V and 0 bases from J, with 8 bases between. CDR3 DNA sequence: TGTGCCAGTAGCGGGACATTGAACACTGAAGCTTTCTTT. Amino acids: CASSGTLNTEAFF.

The chain employs TRBV3-1 (or the pseudogene TRBV3-2) and TRBJ1-1, with a tentative D call TRBD1 (5 bases). In germline, CDR1 is LGHDT, CDR2 YNNKEL (reference sequence). This CDR3 has 14 residues. Trimming removed 8 bases from V and 4 bases from J, with 17 bases in between. CDR3 nucleotide sequence: TGTGCCAGCCGCAGCGGGGCGGGGAGCACTGAAGCTTTCTTT. This encodes CASRSGAGSTEAFF.

The chain recombines TRBV15 with TRBJ2-7; tentatively, D is TRBD2 (6 bases). This CDR3 spans 14 amino acids. The V and J ends lost 3 bases and 2 bases respectively, with 11 bases between them. Germline CDR1 LNHNV, CDR2 YYDKDF (reference sequence). The CDR3 reads CATSSDPGAYEQYF. The DNA of the CDR3 is TGTGCCACCAGCAGTGACCCGGGAGCCTACGAGCAGTACTTC.

The chain couples TRBV19 to TRBJ2-3; TRBD2 matches at 13 bases. V lost 6 bases, J lost 0 bases, and 3 bases stayed unmatched. Germline V gives CDR1 LNHDA, CDR2 SQIVND (reference sequence). The CDR3 consists of 16 residues. DNA for the CDR3: TGTGCCAGTAGACTAGCGGGGGGGCGAAGCACAGATACGCAGTATTTT. Protein: CASRLAGGRSTDTQYF.

The chain uses TRBV21-1 and TRBJ2-5; no check of the table's D call, TRBD2, against the DNA was made. TRBV21-1 represents a pseudogene. The CDR3 length is 18 residues. CDR3 nucleotides: TGTGCCAGCAGCAGCCCCCCGGGACTAGCGGGACCCCAAGAGACCCAGTACTTC. It codes for CASSSPPGLAGPQETQYF.

V and J are TRBV7-2 and TRBJ2-7, with 9 nucleotides matching TRBD2. The germline V gene has CDR1 SGHTA and CDR2 FQGNSA. The CDR3 covers 15 residues. After removal of 5 bases from V and 2 bases from J, the junction contained 7 bases not matched to a gene. CDR3 residues: CASSLLGGGAYEQYF. CDR3 bases: TGTGCCAGCAGCCTTCTGGGCGGGGGGGCCTACGAGCAGTACTTC. The variable domain in full, completed from reference TRBV7-2 and TRBJ2-7, reads GAGVSQSPSNKVTEKGKDVELRCDPISGHTALYWYRQSLGQGLEFLIYFQGNSAPDKSGLPSDRFSAERTGGSVSTLTIQRTQQEDSAVYLCASSLLGGGAYEQYFGPGTRLTVT.

This sequence joins TRBV4-1 and TRBJ1-2, with a tentative D call TRBD1 (6 bases). V lost 1 base to trimming and J lost 8 bases, with 17 bases between them. This CDR3 spans 15 amino acids. Looked up from germline, CDR1 is MGHRA and CDR2 is YSYEKL. The CDR3 is CASSQGESSGDGYTF. The CDR3 DNA is TGCGCCAGCAGCCAAGGGGAGAGTTCAGGGGACGGCTACACCTTC.

This sequence joins TRBV6-4 and TRBJ1-1; 8 bases agree with TRBD1. V lost 2 bases, J lost 1 base, and 3 bases stayed unmatched. CDR1 and CDR2 from the germline V gene are MRHNA and SNTAGT. The CDR3 length is 15 residues. The CDR3 nucleotides are TGTGCCAGCAGTGACCATACAGGGGGGAACACTGAAGCTTTCTTT. Translation gives CASSDHTGGNTEAFF.

The chain recombines TRBV18 with TRBJ2-7; 8 bases match TRBD1. With V trimmed by 2 bases and J by 5 bases, 5 bases remained unmatched. The germline V gene encodes CDR1 KGHSH and CDR2 LQKENI. There are 14 residues in the CDR3. The CDR3 DNA sequence: TGTGCCAGCTCACCATTTGACAGGGGCCACGAGCAGTACTTC. Translation gives CASSPFDRGHEQYF.